These 10 T cell receptor beta chains were all obtained from the same sample, sequenced in a study of blood T cell repertoires in COVID-19. Measured with immunoSEQ multiplex PCR; TCRdb has only the in-frame clones, and not every one. The repertoire has around 230,000 clones, 75% to 90% of them found once; the top ten carry around 2%. The specimen was peripheral blood. The receptors here all came from a man aged 25 to 40 who had recovered from COVID-19.

V usage is TRBV27 and J usage is TRBJ2-5; D is unresolved. CDR3 length: 13 amino acids. V lost 6 bases, J lost 5 bases, and 13 bases lay in between. The germline CDR1 and CDR2 sequences are MNHEY and SMNVEV (reference sequence). CDR3 nucleotides: TGTGCCAGCAGACCCGACTCCGGGGAGACCCAGTACTTC. Its translation is CASRPDSGETQYF.

This clone rates as medium-sized. This rearrangement joins TRBV19 to TRBJ1-5; weak D call: TRBD1 (6 bases). CDR3 length: 13 residues. Trimming left V 10 bases short and J 5 bases short, with 15 bases between. Germline V lookup: CDR1 LNHDA, CDR2 SQIVND (reference sequence). Here the CDR3 DNA reads TGTGCCACCGACCTGACAGGAGATCAGCCCCAGCATTTT. Amino acids: CATDLTGDQPQHF.

V is TRBV6-6 and J is TRBJ2-3; D may be TRBD2 (6 bases). Per germline, CDR1 MNHNY and CDR2 SVGAGI (reference sequence). The germline V and J ends were trimmed by 8 bases and 6 bases, with 15 bases remaining between them. The CDR3 runs to 13 residues. CDR3 sequence (DNA): TGTGCCAGCGAGGGACTTGTAGTGGATACGCAGTATTTT. This sequence encodes CASEGLVVDTQYF.

This clone has only a few counts. The chain employs TRBV4-1 and TRBJ2-7; D call uncertain. V was clipped by 2 bases and J by 2 bases, with 13 bases between them. CDR1 is MGHRA and CDR2 is YSYEKL in the germline V gene. CDR3 length equals 15 residues. In DNA form, the CDR3 reads TGCGCCAGCAGCCAATTCGTGGGCCATACCTACGAGCAGTACTTC. This sequence encodes CASSQFVGHTYEQYF.

This clone was seen only once. The gene calls are TRBV10-3 and TRBJ2-3, with TRBD2 identical over 12 bases. V shed 10 bases and J 5 bases; nucleotides not matched to a gene: 13. Germline V gene sequence: CDR1 ENHRY, CDR2 SYGVKD. The CDR3 is made up of 16 amino acids. The CDR3 spells CATNGLAGIKEDTQYF. The CDR3 coding sequence is TGTGCCACCAACGGACTAGCGGGGATAAAGGAAGATACGCAGTATTTT.

The sample holds one count of this clone. The J gene is TRBJ2-5, the V gene TRBV30, with TRBD2 identical over 8 bases. CDR3 length: 14 amino acids. The V gene's germline CDR1 is GTSNPN and CDR2 SVGIG (reference sequence). V was pared by 4 bases and J by 0 bases, with 4 bases of the junction left unmatched. CDR3 region: CAWNLLADQETQYF. The DNA of the CDR3 is TGTGCCTGGAACTTACTAGCGGACCAAGAGACCCAGTACTTC. The variable domain in full, completed from reference TRBV30 and TRBJ2-5, reads SQTIHQWPATLVQPVGSPLSLECTVEGTSNPNLYWYRQAAGRGLQLLFYSVGIGQISSEVPQNLSASRPQDRQFILSSKKLLLSDSGFYLCAWNLLADQETQYFGPGTRLLVL.

This clone appeared once. This chain uses TRBV18 with TRBJ1-1, with D unresolved. Germline lookup yields CDR1 KGHSH and CDR2 LQKENI. Trimming took 2 bases from V and 1 from J, leaving 8 bases between them. The CDR3 spans 14 residues. CDR3 coding DNA: TGTGCCAGCTCACCATCCCGACAGAACACTGAAGCTTTCTTT. It encodes CASSPSRQNTEAFF.

The chain's CDR3 is CASSQDAGTASNQPQHF. Here the CDR3 DNA reads TGTGCCAGCAGCCAAGACGCAGGAACAGCAAGCAATCAGCCCCAGCATTTT. The V and J genes are TRBV3-1 (or the pseudogene TRBV3-2) and TRBJ1-5; D is unresolved. With 0 bases removed from V and 1 base from J, the gap between germline ends came to 13 bases. The CDR3 spans 17 residues. The germline gives CDR1 LGHDT, CDR2 YNNKEL (reference sequence).

The chain joins TRBV19 to TRBJ2-7; possibly TRBD2 for D (5 bases). Trimming cost V 3 bases and J 5 bases, with 14 bases left between them. The CDR3 has 14 amino acids. CDR1 is LNHDA, CDR2 SQIVND, per germline (reference sequence). The CDR3 region is CASSIGVTDHEQYF. CDR3 bases: TGTGCCAGTAGTATCGGGGTTACAGACCACGAGCAGTACTTC.

This clone was seen a handful of times. This chain uses TRBV6-4 with TRBJ1-2, with a possible D match to TRBD1 (5 bases). CDR3 length equals 14 residues. V was trimmed by 6 bases and J by 2 bases, leaving 13 bases between them. From germline, CDR1 is MRHNA and CDR2 SNTAGT. CDR3 sequence (DNA): TGTGCCAGCAGGATGGGGTCAGGGAACTATGGCTACACCTTC. Its translation is CASRMGSGNYGYTF.